Listed here are 26 T cell receptor beta chains from one sample, sequenced in a study of early T cells in non-severe SARS-CoV-2 infection. TCRdb reanalysed the 5' RACE reads using MiXCR and keeps one entry per CDR3 protein. The profile covers some 30,000 distinct CDR3 sequences, with roughly 7% appearing a single time and 30% to 45% taken by the ten largest. The sequenced sample was whole blood. These receptors were obtained from an adult who was a healthcare worker with PCR-confirmed SARS-CoV-2 infection or an uninfected control (not recorded which).

Of note for this clonotype: A read error is possible here, since a much larger clone lies one base away. The V gene is TRBV11-2, the J gene TRBJ1-2; possibly TRBD1 for D (5 bases). The CDR3 runs 14 residues. Germline V gene data show CDR1 as SGHAT and CDR2 as FQNNGV. Here the CDR3 reads CAGSYRPGSYGYTF. The CDR3 nucleotides are TGTGCCGGCAGCTATCGTCCAGGGAGCTATGGCTACACCTTC.

This clonotype was counted between two and nine times. The rearrangement links TRBV5-1 to TRBJ2-7, with 8 bases matching TRBD1. CDR1 is SGHRS, CDR2 YFSETQ, per germline. The length of the CDR3 is 15 residues. After removal of 4 bases from V and 2 bases from J, the junction contained 8 bases not matched to a gene. Here the CDR3 DNA reads TGCGCCAGCAGCGGTCTCCAGGGGGCCACCTACGAGCAGTACTTC. It is translated as CASSGLQGATYEQYF.

In this sample, this clonotype turned up many times. The chain carries TRBV12-3 or TRBV12-4 and TRBJ1-6, with unresolved D. V lost 6 bases to trimming and J lost 7 bases, with 10 bases between them. This CDR3 comprises 13 residues. CDR3 sequence (DNA): TGTGCCAGCAGCCCGACGGGAAATTCACCCCTCCACTTT. Amino acids: CASSPTGNSPLHF.

This clonotype was seen repeatedly, ten times or more. V gene TRBV18 combines with J gene TRBJ1-3; D gene uncertain. Trimming pared 5 bases from V and 0 bases from J, leaving 8 bases between. Per the germline V gene, CDR1 is KGHSH and CDR2 is LQKENI. The CDR3 has 14 amino acids. CDR3 DNA: TGTGCCAGCTCAACCGGGAACTCTGGAAACACCATATATTTT. Its protein is CASSTGNSGNTIYF. The whole variable domain, filled in from reference TRBV18 and TRBJ1-3, reads NAGVMQNPRHLVRRRGQEARLRCSPMKGHSHVYWYRQLPEEGLKFMVYLQKENIIDESGMPKERFSAEFPKEGPSILRIQQVVRGDSAAYFCASSTGNSGNTIYFGEGSWLTVV.

This clonotype was observed at least ten times. V and J are TRBV27 and TRBJ2-3, with D tentatively TRBD1 (5 bases). V lost 9 bases and J 9 bases, leaving 13 bases between the germline ends. Germline loops: CDR1 MNHEY, CDR2 SMNVEV (reference sequence). This CDR3 is 11 amino acids long. The CDR3: CARHAGKTQYF. CDR3 DNA sequence: TGTGCCAGACATGCAGGGAAAACGCAGTATTTT.

This clonotype came up many times. The gene calls are TRBV2 and TRBJ1-1; D may be TRBD1 (5 bases). The V end was cut by 6 bases, the J end by 5 bases, with 13 bases between. The germline V gene encodes CDR1 SNHLY and CDR2 FYNNEI. The CDR3 length is 13 residues. CDR3 protein: CASRGTGGTEAFF. The CDR3 bases are TGTGCCAGCAGGGGGACGGGGGGAACTGAAGCTTTCTTT.

This clonotype was recorded at least ten times. The chain uses TRBV5-1 and TRBJ2-5; TRBD1 matches at 11 bases. This CDR3 has 14 amino acids. Germline trimming cut 5 bases from V and 9 bases from J; bases unmatched to any gene: 9. The germline V gene has CDR1 SGHRS and CDR2 YFSETQ. CDR3 sequence reads: CASSPGQGVLAQYF. The CDR3 bases are TGCGCCAGCAGTCCGGGACAGGGGGTTTTGGCCCAGTACTTC. Looking up the rest from reference TRBV5-1 and TRBJ2-5 gives the full variable domain: KAGVTQTPRYLIKTRGQQVTLSCSPISGHRSVSWYQQTPGQGLQFLFEYFSETQRNKGNFPGRFSGRQFSNSRSEMNVSTLELGDSALYLCASSPGQGVLAQYFGPGTRLLVL.

The table lists this clonotype with many counts. The chain combines TRBV18 with TRBJ1-3; 10 bases are shared with TRBD1. The CDR3 has 16 residues. Germline CDR1 is KGHSH and CDR2 is LQKENI. J lost 3 bases, V lost 1 base, and 3 bases had no gene match. CDR3 protein: CASSPLGQGHGNTIYF. The CDR3 DNA reads TGTGCCAGCTCACCACTGGGACAGGGGCATGGAAACACCATATATTTT.

This clonotype was detected only a few times. The V gene is TRBV19, the J gene TRBJ1-1, with D possibly being TRBD1 (6 bases). The CDR3 contains 14 residues. Germline V gene data show CDR1 as LNHDA and CDR2 as SQIVND (reference sequence). Trimming left V 6 bases short and J 4 bases short, with 15 bases between. This chain's CDR3 is CASRQGRSSTEAFF. CDR3 bases: TGTGCCAGTAGACAGGGAAGGTCGAGCACTGAAGCTTTCTTT.

This clonotype has only a few counts. The V call is TRBV4-1, the J call TRBJ1-1; TRBD1 might be the D (5 bases). V was cut by 0 bases and J by 2 bases, with 13 bases left in between. The V gene's germline CDR1 is MGHRA and CDR2 YSYEKL. The length of the CDR3 is 16 residues. The CDR3 sequence: CASSQEHRNLNTEAFF. In DNA form, the CDR3 reads TGCGCCAGCAGCCAAGAGCACAGGAACCTTAACACTGAAGCTTTCTTT.

In its sample, this clonotype was seen many times. An end of the junction does not agree with germline; a read error may underlie this. This chain links TRBV7-2 with TRBJ2-3; tentatively, D is TRBD1 (5 bases). Germline CDR1 reads SGHTA; CDR2 reads FQGNSA. The CDR3 covers 13 residues. CDR3 in DNA: TGTGCCAGCAGCTTAGATTCCGGACAAAGTCTGAATTTT. Protein: CASSLDSGQSLNF. Drawing the rest from reference TRBV7-2 and TRBJ2-3, the complete variable domain is GAGVSQSPSNKVTEKGKDVELRCDPISGHTALYWYRQSLGQGLEFLIYFQGNSAPDKSGLPSDRFSAERTGGSVSTLTIQRTQQEDSAVYLCASSLDSGQSLNFGPGTRLTVL.

This clonotype was detected ten times or more. The genes are TRBV11-2 and TRBJ2-2; 9 nucleotides line up with TRBD2. The CDR3 contains 14 residues. The germline V gene has CDR1 SGHAT and CDR2 FQNNGV. V lost 5 bases and J lost 7; bases outside the gene matches: 5. The CDR3 loop reads CASSSSGSIGELFF. In DNA form, the CDR3 reads TGTGCCAGCAGCAGTAGCGGGAGCATCGGGGAGCTGTTTTTT.

This clonotype was recorded many times. V and J are TRBV3-1 and TRBJ2-7; TRBD2 aligns across 10 bases. V dropped 4 bases and J dropped 6; count of bases not matched to a gene: 9. CDR3 length: 15 amino acids. Germline V gives CDR1 LGHDT, CDR2 YNNKEL (reference sequence). The CDR3 here is CASSRLTSGALEQYF. Here the CDR3 DNA reads TGTGCCAGCAGCCGACTTACTAGCGGGGCCCTCGAGCAGTACTTC.

Ten or more counts support this clonotype. The gene calls are TRBV15 and TRBJ2-7, with D possibly being TRBD2 (6 bases). The CDR3 length is 17 residues. V was cut by 2 bases and J by 4 bases, with 21 bases left in between. From germline, CDR1 is LNHNV and CDR2 YYDKDF (reference sequence). CDR3 region: CATSRTLPSDPRYEQYF. The CDR3 DNA reads TGTGCCACCAGCAGAACCCTCCCTAGCGACCCCAGATACGAGCAGTACTTC.

This clonotype was recorded at least ten times. The V and J genes are TRBV19 and TRBJ2-5; 7 bases are shared with TRBD2. The CDR3 has 13 residues. Germline V lookup: CDR1 LNHDA, CDR2 SQIVND (reference sequence). J gave up 2 bases and V 6 bases, and 3 bases lay outside the gene matches. CDR3 loop: CASRGLKQETQYF. The CDR3 DNA reads as TGTGCCAGTAGGGGACTAAAACAAGAGACCCAGTACTTC. Full variable domain (remainder filled in from reference TRBV19 and TRBJ2-5): DGGITQSPKYLFRKEGQNVTLSCEQNLNHDAMYWYRQDPGQGLRLIYYSQIVNDFQKGDIAEGYSVSREKKESFPLTVTSAQKNPTAFYLCASRGLKQETQYFGPGTRLLVL.

This clonotype appeared many times. The genes are TRBV11-2 and TRBJ2-6; D possibly corresponds to TRBD1 (6 bases). The CDR3 length is 18 residues. The V and J ends lost 5 bases and 1 base respectively, with 18 bases between them. Germline V gene sequence: CDR1 SGHAT, CDR2 FQNNGV. This CDR3 reads CASSLNRYRDSGANVLTF. DNA for the CDR3: TGTGCCAGCAGCCTCAACCGGTACAGGGATTCTGGGGCCAACGTCCTGACTTTC. Drawing the rest from reference TRBV11-2 and TRBJ2-6, the complete variable domain is EAGVAQSPRYKIIEKRQSVAFWCNPISGHATLYWYQQILGQGPKLLIQFQNNGVVDDSQLPKDRFSAERLKGVDSTLKIQPAKLEDSAVYLCASSLNRYRDSGANVLTFGAGSRLTVL.

This clonotype was seen ten or more times. The rearrangement joins TRBV11-2 to TRBJ2-5; maybe TRBD2 (6 bases). Per the germline V gene, CDR1 is SGHAT and CDR2 is FQNNGV. V dropped 6 bases and J dropped 1 base, with 15 bases sitting between them. The CDR3 is 15 residues long. The CDR3, as DNA: TGTGCCAGCAGGGAGGGGTTCCCCTCCCAAGAGACCCAGTACTTC. Amino acid sequence: CASREGFPSQETQYF.

In this sample, this clonotype turned up many times. The chain couples TRBV19 to TRBJ2-4, with a possible D match to TRBD2 (5 bases). Germline V gives CDR1 LNHDA, CDR2 SQIVND (reference sequence). The germline V and J ends were trimmed by 3 bases and 9 bases, with 18 bases remaining between them. The CDR3 is 15 amino acids. The CDR3 loop is CASSILAGPPSIQYF. CDR3 DNA: TGTGCCAGTAGTATCTTGGCGGGCCCCCCCAGCATTCAGTACTTC.

This clonotype occurred many times. This chain connects TRBV10-3 to TRBJ2-7, with a possible D match to TRBD1 (7 bases). This CDR3 spans 13 amino acids. The ends were cut back, 4 bases at V and 5 bases at J, with 12 bases in the middle. Germline CDR1 is ENHRY and CDR2 is SYGVKD. CDR3 nucleotide sequence: TGTGCCATCAGTGTGGGCAGGGGGGACGAGCAGTACTTC. Protein: CAISVGRGDEQYF.

This clonotype was detected ten times or more. This sequence joins TRBV11-1 and TRBJ2-7, with D uncertain. Between the trimmed V and J ends, which lost 5 bases and 2 bases, there was a span of 13 bases. CDR3 size: 14 residues. In germline, CDR1 is SGHAT, CDR2 FQDESV (reference sequence). CDR3: CASSRRRPPYEQYF. CDR3 sequence (DNA): TGTGCCAGCAGCCGCAGGCGCCCACCCTACGAGCAGTACTTC.

This clonotype has at least ten counts. This rearrangement joins TRBV6-2 or TRBV6-3 to TRBJ1-2; D remains ambiguous. Germline V gene lookup returns CDR1 MNHEY and CDR2 SVGEGT. The length of the CDR3 is 13 residues. The germline V and J ends were trimmed by 5 bases and 4 bases, with 11 bases remaining between them. In DNA, the CDR3 is TGTGCCAGCAGTCAGGCCGTAACCTATGGCTACACCTTC. This sequence encodes CASSQAVTYGYTF.

This clonotype has just a few counts. This chain uses TRBV19 with TRBJ2-7; the D gene is possibly TRBD1 (6 bases). The CDR3 consists of 14 residues. Trimming left V 4 bases short and J 9 bases short, with 19 bases between. Germline V gene lookup returns CDR1 LNHDA and CDR2 SQIVND (reference sequence). The CDR3 DNA sequence: TGTGCCAGTAGTACCAAGACAGGCCCTGTCGTGCAGTACTTC. This encodes CASSTKTGPVVQYF.

The chain employs TRBV6-5 and TRBJ2-2, with D hard to call. This CDR3 region has 17 residues. Trimming took 7 bases from V and 0 from J, leaving 18 bases between them. Germline V lookup: CDR1 MNHEY, CDR2 SVGAGI. Here the CDR3 DNA reads TGTGCCAGCACTAGATCCGGAAGAGGACCGAACACCGGGGAGCTGTTTTTT. Protein product: CASTRSGRGPNTGELFF.

With respect to this clonotype: The junction departs from germline at one end; a sequencing error may be responsible. CDR3 loop: CASSLAGMSDGCTF. The CDR3 region has the DNA TGTGCCAGCAGCTTAGCAGGGATGAGCGATGGCTGCACCTTC. This chain joins TRBV7-2 and TRBJ1-2, with D uncertain. Per the germline V gene, CDR1 is SGHTA and CDR2 is FQGNSA. This CDR3 has 14 amino acids.

This clonotype was detected many times. The J gene is TRBJ2-1, the V gene TRBV7-2; 7 bases fit TRBD1. In germline, CDR1 is SGHTA, CDR2 FQGNSA. Germline trimming cut 5 bases from V and 4 bases from J; bases unmatched to any gene: 8. The CDR3 runs 15 residues. CDR3 DNA: TGTGCCAGCAGCCTCGCCTGGACAGGTTACAATGAGCAGTTCTTC. Encoded protein: CASSLAWTGYNEQFF.

This clonotype was counted many times. The chain is built from TRBV12-3 or TRBV12-4 and TRBJ1-4, with unresolved D. The CDR3 has 13 amino acids. V lost 7 bases and J lost 4, with 10 bases in between. The CDR3 protein is CASTGYGNEKLFF. CDR3 bases: TGTGCCAGCACTGGGTACGGTAATGAAAAACTGTTTTTT.